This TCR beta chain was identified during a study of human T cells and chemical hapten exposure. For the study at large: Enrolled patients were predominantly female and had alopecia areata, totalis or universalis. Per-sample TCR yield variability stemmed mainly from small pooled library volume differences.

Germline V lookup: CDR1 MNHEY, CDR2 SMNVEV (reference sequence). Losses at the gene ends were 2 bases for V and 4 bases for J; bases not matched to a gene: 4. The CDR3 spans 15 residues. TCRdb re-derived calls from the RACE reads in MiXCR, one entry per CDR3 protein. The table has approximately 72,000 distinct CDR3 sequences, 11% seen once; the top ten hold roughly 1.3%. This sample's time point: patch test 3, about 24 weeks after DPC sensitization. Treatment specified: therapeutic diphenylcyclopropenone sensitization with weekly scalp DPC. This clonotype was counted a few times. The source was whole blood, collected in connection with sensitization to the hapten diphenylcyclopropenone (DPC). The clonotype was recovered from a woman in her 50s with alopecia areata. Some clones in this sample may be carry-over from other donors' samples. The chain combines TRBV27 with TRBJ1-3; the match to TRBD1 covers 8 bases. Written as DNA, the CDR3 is TGTGCCAGCAGTTTACGGGGGACAGGCGGAAACACCATATATTTT. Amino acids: CASSLRGTGGNTIYF.